This note documents a single T cell receptor beta chain sequence. V lost 5 bases to trimming and J lost 4 bases; unmatched junction nucleotides: 10. This CDR3 has 15 amino acids. CDR1 SQVTM and CDR2 ANQGSEA come from the germline V gene. This PCR relied on a set of 60 Vbeta primers and 13 Jbeta primers. Produced via immunoSEQ multiplex PCR; TCRdb's table is partial and in-frame only. The profile shows about 78,000 clones, approximately 88% of them singletons. The sample comes from a study of cytomegalovirus exposure and HLA in healthy donors. The clonotype originates from a woman aged 45-65 years in good health and CMV-seronegative. This chain joins TRBV29-1 and TRBJ2-7; 11 bases fit TRBD2. Sequenced: PBMCs. CDR3 protein: CSVRRGLADTYEQYF. CDR3 nucleotide sequence: TGCAGCGTTCGCCGGGGACTAGCGGATACGTACGAGCAGTACTTC.